The clone carrying this T cell receptor beta chain was detected ten times or more. The antigen is unknown. The data derive from a study of T cell repertoires in cytomegalovirus infection. Study-wide points: What dominated the ex vivo response were HLA-C-restricted CMV-specific TCR beta clonotypes.

The CDR3 consists of 11 residues. The V end lost 1 base, the J end lost 6 bases, and 4 bases lay between the germline ends. TCRdb redid the calling of the reads with MiXCR, one entry per CDR3 protein. The sample shows 120,000 to 150,000 distinct CDR3 sequences, about 6.5% of them seen only once. This TCR was sampled from a human donor in good health (CMV status not recorded). Some clones in this sample may be carry-over from other donors' samples. The chain couples TRBV12-3 or TRBV12-4 to TRBJ2-7, with D hard to call. Sequences were obtained from PBMCs. In DNA form, the CDR3 reads TGTGCCAGCAGTTTAGGTAGCGAGCAGTACTTC. It codes for CASSLGSEQYF.